The sequence of this T cell receptor (beta chain) was determined in a study of radiotherapy plus CTLA-4 blockade in lung cancer. As for the study in general: Around 18% of enrolled patients responded objectively, and 25% to 40% had disease control. Whole-study results and caveats: Reportedly, early blood T cell clone dynamics best predicted response, with interferon-beta.

The V and J ends lost 4 bases and 7 bases respectively, with 14 bases between them. CDR1 is SEHNR, CDR2 FQNEAQ, per germline (reference sequence). The CDR3 length is 14 residues. Details on this clone: Its specificity is not known.

Assay: immunoSEQ multiplex PCR; the TCRdb copy retains only in-frame clones and omits some. The sample yields 60,000 to 70,000 clones, around three quarters seen once. Sequencing used peripheral blood, obtained from a patient treated with radiotherapy plus ipilimumab. The TCR originated in a human donor with non-small cell lung cancer who had a complete response to radiotherapy plus ipilimumab. The chain couples TRBV7-9 to TRBJ2-1; tentatively, D is TRBD2 (6 bases). CDR3 region: CASSWRAPGNEQFF. Here the CDR3 DNA reads TGTGCCAGCAGCTGGAGGGCGCCGGGGAATGAGCAGTTCTTC.